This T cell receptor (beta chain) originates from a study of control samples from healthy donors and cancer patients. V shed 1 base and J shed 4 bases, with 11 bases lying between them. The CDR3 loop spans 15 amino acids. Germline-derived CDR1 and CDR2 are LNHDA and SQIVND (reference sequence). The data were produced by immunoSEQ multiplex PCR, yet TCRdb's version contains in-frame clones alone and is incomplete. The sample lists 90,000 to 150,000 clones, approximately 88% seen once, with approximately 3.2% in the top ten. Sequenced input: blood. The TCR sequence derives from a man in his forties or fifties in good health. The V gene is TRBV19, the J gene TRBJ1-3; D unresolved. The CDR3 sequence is CASSIVGVSGNTIYF. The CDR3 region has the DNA TGTGCCAGTAGTATAGTTGGCGTCTCAGGAAACACCATATATTTT.